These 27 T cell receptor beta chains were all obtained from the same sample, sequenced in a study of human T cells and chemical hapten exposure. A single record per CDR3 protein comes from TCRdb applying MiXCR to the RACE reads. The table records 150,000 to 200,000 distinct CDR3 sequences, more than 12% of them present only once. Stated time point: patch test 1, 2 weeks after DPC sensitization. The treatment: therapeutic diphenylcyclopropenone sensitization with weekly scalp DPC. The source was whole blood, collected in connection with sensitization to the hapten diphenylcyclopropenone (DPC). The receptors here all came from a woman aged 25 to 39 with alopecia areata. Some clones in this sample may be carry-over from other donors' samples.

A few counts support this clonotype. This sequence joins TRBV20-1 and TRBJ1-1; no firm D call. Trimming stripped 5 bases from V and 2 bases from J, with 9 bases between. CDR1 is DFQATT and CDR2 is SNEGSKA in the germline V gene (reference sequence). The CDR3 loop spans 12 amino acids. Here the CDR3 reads CSASSVNTEAFF. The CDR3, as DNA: TGCAGTGCTTCAAGTGTTAACACTGAAGCTTTCTTT.

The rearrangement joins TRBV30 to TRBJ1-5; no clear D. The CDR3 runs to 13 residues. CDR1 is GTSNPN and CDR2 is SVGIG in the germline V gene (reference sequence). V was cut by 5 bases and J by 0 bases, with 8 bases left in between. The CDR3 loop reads CAWGRNSNQPQHF. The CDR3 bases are TGTGCCTGGGGACGGAATAGCAATCAGCCCCAGCATTTT.

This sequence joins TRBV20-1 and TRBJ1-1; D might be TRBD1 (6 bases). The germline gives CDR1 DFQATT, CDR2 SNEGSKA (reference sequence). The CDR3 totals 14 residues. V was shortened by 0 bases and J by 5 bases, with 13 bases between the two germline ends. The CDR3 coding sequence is TGCAGTGCTAGAGATCACTCAGGGGAAACTGAAGCTTTCTTT. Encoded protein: CSARDHSGETEAFF.

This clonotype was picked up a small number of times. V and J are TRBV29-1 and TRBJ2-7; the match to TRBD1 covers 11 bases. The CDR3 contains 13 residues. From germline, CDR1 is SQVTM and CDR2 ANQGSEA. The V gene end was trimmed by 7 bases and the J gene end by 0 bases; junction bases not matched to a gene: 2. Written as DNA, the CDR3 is TGCAGCGGGACAGGGGGCAGCTCCTACGAGCAGTACTTC. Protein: CSGTGGSSYEQYF.

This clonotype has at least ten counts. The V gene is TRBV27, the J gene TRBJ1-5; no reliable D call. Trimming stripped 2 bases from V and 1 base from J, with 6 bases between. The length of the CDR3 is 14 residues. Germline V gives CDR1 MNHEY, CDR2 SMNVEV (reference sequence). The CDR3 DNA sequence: TGTGCCAGCAGTTTACAGGCGAGCAATCAGCCCCAGCATTTT. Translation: CASSLQASNQPQHF.

The CDR3 is CSVLKYANEQFF. DNA of the CDR3: TGCAGCGTTTTAAAGTACGCAAATGAGCAGTTCTTC. The chain is built from TRBV29-1 and TRBJ2-1; D not certain. Germline CDR1 is SQVTM and CDR2 is ANQGSEA. The germline V and J ends were trimmed by 5 bases and 7 bases, with 12 bases remaining between them. CDR3 length: 12 amino acids.

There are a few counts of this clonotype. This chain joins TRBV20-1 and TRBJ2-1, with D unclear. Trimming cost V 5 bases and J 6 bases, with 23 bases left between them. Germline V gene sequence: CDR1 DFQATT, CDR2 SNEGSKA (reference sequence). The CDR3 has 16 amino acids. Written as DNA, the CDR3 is TGCAGTGCTCCTACGGTGTTCTTGGGTGCAGCCAATGAGCAGTTCTTC. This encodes CSAPTVFLGAANEQFF.

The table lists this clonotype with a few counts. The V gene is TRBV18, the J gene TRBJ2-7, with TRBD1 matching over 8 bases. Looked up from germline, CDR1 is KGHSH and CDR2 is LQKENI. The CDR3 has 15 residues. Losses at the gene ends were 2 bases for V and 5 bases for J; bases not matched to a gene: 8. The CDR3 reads CASSPARAGGHEQYF. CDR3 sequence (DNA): TGTGCCAGCTCACCAGCCCGGGCAGGGGGCCACGAGCAGTACTTC.

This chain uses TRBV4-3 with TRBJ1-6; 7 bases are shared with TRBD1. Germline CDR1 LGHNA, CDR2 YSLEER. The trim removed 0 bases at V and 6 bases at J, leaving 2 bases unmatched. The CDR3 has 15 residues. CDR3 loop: CASSQESGGNSPLHF. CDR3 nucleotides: TGCGCCAGCAGCCAAGAGTCAGGGGGTAATTCACCCCTCCACTTT.

CDR3 DNA: TGCAGTGCTAGAGATTTGCAGGGGGCCAAAAACATTCAGTACTTC. Its translation is CSARDLQGAKNIQYF. The chain is built from TRBV20-1 and TRBJ2-4; D may be TRBD1 (6 bases). This CDR3 region has 15 residues. V was clipped by 0 bases and J by 1 base, with 10 bases between them. The V gene's germline CDR1 is DFQATT and CDR2 SNEGSKA (reference sequence).

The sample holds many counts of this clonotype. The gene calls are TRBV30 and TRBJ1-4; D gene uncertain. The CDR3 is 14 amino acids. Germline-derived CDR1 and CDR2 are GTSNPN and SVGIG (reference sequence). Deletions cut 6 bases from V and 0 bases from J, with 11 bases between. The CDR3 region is CACLGPTTNEKLFF. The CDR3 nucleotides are TGTGCCTGCCTCGGACCCACAACTAATGAAAAACTGTTTTTT.

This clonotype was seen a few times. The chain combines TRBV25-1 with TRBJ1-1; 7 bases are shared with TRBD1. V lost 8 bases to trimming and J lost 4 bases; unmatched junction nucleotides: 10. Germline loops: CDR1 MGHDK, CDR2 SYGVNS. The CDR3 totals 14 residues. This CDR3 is CASAHQGEGTEAFF. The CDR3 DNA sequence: TGTGCCAGCGCGCACCAGGGGGAAGGCACTGAAGCTTTCTTT.

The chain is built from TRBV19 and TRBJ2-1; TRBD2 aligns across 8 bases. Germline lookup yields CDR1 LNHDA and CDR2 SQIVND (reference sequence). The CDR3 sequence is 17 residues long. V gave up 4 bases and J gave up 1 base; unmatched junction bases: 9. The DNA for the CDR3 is TGTGCCAGTAGTAAGAGCGGGAGTTCCATTTCCTACAATGAGCAGTTCTTC. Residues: CASSKSGSSISYNEQFF.

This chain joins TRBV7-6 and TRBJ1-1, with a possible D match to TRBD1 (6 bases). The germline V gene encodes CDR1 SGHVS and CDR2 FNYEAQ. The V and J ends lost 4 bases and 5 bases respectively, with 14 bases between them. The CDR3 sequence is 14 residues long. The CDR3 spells CASSSRQDRTEAFF. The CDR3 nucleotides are TGTGCCAGCAGCTCCCGACAGGATAGGACTGAAGCTTTCTTT.

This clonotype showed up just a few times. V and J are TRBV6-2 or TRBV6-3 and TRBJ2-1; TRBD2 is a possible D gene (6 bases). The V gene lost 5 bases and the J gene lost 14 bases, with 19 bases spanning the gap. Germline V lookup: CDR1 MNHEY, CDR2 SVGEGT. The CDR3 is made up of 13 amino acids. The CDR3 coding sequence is TGTGCCAGCAGTCCCGGAGGGGCGCTGGGGAAGTTCTTC. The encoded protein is CASSPGGALGKFF.

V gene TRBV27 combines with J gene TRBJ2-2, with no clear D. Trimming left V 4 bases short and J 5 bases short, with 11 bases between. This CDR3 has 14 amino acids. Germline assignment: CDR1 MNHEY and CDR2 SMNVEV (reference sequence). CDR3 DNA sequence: TGTGCCAGCAGTTCACGCATTTCAACCGGGGAGCTGTTTTTT. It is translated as CASSSRISTGELFF.

CDR3 DNA sequence: TGTGCCAGCAGCCGCCCCCGACAGTATGGCTACACCTTC. This codes for CASSRPRQYGYTF. The chain links TRBV6-2 or TRBV6-3 to TRBJ1-2; the D gene is possibly TRBD1 (5 bases). V was pared by 6 bases and J by 5 bases, with 13 bases between. From germline, CDR1 is MNHEY and CDR2 SVGEGT. This CDR3 region has 13 residues.

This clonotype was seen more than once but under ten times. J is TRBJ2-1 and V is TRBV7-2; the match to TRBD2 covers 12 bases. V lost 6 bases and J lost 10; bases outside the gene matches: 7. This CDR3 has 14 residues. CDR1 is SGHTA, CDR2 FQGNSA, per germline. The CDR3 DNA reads TGTGCCAGCAGAGGGACTAGCGGGTTGTTGGAGCAGTTCTTC. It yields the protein CASRGTSGLLEQFF. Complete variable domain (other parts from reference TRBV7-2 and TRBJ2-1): GAGVSQSPSNKVTEKGKDVELRCDPISGHTALYWYRQSLGQGLEFLIYFQGNSAPDKSGLPSDRFSAERTGGSVSTLTIQRTQQEDSAVYLCASRGTSGLLEQFFGPGTRLTVL.

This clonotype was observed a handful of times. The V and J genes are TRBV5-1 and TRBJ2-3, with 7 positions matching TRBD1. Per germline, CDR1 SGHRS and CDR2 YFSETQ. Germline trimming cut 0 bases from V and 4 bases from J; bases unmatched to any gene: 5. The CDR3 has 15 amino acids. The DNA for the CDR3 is TGCGCCAGCAGCTTGGGGGACAGAGGTCCAGATACGCAGTATTTT. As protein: CASSLGDRGPDTQYF.

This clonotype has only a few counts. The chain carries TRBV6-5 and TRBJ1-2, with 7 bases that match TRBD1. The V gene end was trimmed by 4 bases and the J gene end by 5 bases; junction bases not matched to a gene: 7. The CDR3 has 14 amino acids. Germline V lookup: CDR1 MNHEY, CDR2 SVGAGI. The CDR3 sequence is CASSSGQAAYGYTF. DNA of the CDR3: TGTGCCAGCAGTTCCGGACAGGCAGCGTATGGCTACACCTTC.

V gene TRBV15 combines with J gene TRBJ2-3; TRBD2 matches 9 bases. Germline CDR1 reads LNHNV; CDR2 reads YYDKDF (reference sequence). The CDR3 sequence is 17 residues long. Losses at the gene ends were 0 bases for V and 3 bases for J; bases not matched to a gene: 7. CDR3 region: CATSRDLVAGVTDTQYF. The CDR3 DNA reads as TGTGCCACCAGCAGAGACCTGGTAGCGGGAGTGACAGATACGCAGTATTTT.

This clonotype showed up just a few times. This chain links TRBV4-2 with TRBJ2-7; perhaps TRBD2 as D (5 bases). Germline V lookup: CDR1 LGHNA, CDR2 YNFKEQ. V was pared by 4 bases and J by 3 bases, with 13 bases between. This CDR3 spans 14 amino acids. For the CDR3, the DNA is TGTGCCAGCAGCCCCGAGGCGGGCGGCTACGAGCAGTACTTC. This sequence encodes CASSPEAGGYEQYF.

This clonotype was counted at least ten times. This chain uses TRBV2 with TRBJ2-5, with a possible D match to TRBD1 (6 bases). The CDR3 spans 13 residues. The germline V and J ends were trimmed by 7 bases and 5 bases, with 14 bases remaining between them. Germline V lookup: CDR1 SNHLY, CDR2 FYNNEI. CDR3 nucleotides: TGTGCCAGCAATGGAGACAGGTTGGAGACCCAGTACTTC. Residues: CASNGDRLETQYF.

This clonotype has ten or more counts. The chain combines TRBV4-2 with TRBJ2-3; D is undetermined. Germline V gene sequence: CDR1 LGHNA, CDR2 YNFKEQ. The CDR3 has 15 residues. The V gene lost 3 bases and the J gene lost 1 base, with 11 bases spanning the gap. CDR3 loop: CASSQNPAGTDTQYF. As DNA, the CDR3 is TGTGCCAGCAGCCAGAATCCCGCTGGCACAGATACGCAGTATTTT.

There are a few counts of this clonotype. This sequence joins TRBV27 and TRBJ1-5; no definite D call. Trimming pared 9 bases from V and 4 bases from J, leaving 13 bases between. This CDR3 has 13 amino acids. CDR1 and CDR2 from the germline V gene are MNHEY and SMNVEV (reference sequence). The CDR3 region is CASAMRENQPQHF. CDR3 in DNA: TGTGCCAGTGCAATGAGGGAGAATCAGCCCCAGCATTTT.

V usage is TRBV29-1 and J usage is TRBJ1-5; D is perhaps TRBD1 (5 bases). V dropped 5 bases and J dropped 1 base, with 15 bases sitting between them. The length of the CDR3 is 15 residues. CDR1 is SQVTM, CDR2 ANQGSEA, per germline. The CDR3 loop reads CSVPVREGSNQPQHF. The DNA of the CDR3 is TGCAGCGTTCCTGTCAGGGAGGGAAGCAATCAGCCCCAGCATTTT.

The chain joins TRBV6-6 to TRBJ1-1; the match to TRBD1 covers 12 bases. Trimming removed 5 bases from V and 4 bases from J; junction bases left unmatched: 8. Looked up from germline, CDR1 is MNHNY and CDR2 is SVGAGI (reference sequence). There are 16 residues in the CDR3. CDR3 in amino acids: CASSGSGDRGPTEAFF. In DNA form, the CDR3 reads TGTGCCAGCAGTGGGAGTGGGGACAGGGGGCCCACTGAAGCTTTCTTT.